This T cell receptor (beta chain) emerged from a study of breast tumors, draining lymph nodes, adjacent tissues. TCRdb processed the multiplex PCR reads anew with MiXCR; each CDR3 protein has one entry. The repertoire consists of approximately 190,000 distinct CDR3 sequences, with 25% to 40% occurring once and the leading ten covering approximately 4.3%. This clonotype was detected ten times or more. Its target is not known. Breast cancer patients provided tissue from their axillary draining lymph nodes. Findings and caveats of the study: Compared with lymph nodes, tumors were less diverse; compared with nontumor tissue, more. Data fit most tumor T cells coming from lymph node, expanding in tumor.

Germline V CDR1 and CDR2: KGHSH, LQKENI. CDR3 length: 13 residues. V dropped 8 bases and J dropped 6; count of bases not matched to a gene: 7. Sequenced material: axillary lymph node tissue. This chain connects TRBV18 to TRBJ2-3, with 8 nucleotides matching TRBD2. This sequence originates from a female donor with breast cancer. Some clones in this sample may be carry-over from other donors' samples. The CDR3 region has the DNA TGTGCCAGCAGCCCTACTAGCGGCGATACGCAGTATTTT. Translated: CASSPTSGDTQYF. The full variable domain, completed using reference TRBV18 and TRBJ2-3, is NAGVMQNPRHLVRRRGQEARLRCSPMKGHSHVYWYRQLPEEGLKFMVYLQKENIIDESGMPKERFSAEFPKEGPSILRIQQVVRGDSAAYFCASSPTSGDTQYFGPGTRLTVL.